This T cell receptor (beta chain) is from a study of T cell responses to AZD1222 COVID-19 vaccine (dated by TCRdb to 2020 to 2023). About the study as a whole: AZD1222 recipients given second doses at about 4 weeks or at about 12 weeks were pooled, since spike-specific TCR depth and breadth were not found to differ between the two schedules. A total of about 230 trial participants underwent TCR sequencing, of whom about 210 received two doses of AZD1222 and some 25 received two doses of the MenACWY control vaccine. Enrollment into the trials was organized by age into subgroups of 18-55, 56-69 and 70-plus years, and those subgroups contained roughly 160, 29 and 62 TCR-sequenced participants, respectively. Overall study results and their limits: Conclusions about previously exposed vaccinees were limited because only six or seven AZD1222 recipients were SARS-CoV-2 seropositive at baseline. Participants were mostly white British and included more females than males, and it was suggested by the authors that clonal diversity may have been underestimated. The 56-69-year group was small, and its depth increase did not reach significance, likely because of low power. The whole spike protein was spanned by vaccine-associated CD4 TCRs, and dominant responses were seen in regions 160-218 and 743-854. Spike-specific TCR breadth and depth rose significantly after two AZD1222 doses compared with day 0 and with MenACWY recipients. Epitopes outside the regions mutated in the B.1.351 and B.1.1.7 variants were reportedly recognized by nearly half of the unique spike-specific TCRs. Because no day 14 peak-response samples were available, repertoires were characterized only after the peak T cell response.

Note on this clone: This clone's antigen is unknown. It has no much larger one-base neighbor in the sample; base qualities were not kept.

Per the publication, the time point label means: baseline before first vaccination. Samples from vaccinated people were obtained from the UK trials COV001 and COV002, which included a single-blind randomized controlled phase 2/3 trial of AZD1222 (ChAdOx1 nCoV-19) in healthy adults. Trial participant PBMC samples were collected at day 0 and day 28 after the second dose for TCRbeta chain sequencing. V sheds 0 bases and J sheds 7 bases, leaving 4 bases between their ends. The cysteine opens and the phenylalanine closes a CDR3 of 12 amino acids. Kept here is only the CDR3 DNA, which spans 36 bases and is read in frame from base 1. CDR1 and CDR2 were assigned from the germline V gene as SGHNT and YENEEA. The CDR3 regions of human TCRbeta chains were analyzed by immunosequencing. The original pipeline was this. TCRs in the repertoires were compared against a reference library of SARS-CoV-2-specific TCRs that had been generated with the MIRA antigen-specificity platform. Breadth was defined as the fraction of unique TCRs that were SARS-CoV-2-associated, and depth was defined as the fraction of total T cells that were SARS-CoV-2-associated. Using the MIRA data, each spike-specific TCR was assigned both to the spike region to which the TCR was reactive and to a CD4 or CD8 class. Log10-transformed breadth and depth values were compared by one-way ANOVA with Sidak's multiple comparisons tests. What TCRdb holds here is the immuneACCESS table cut down to in-frame rearrangements. Part of the clones is not present; checked against another copy, under half of the missing clones reflect an unresolved V gene, and the others are unexplained. V and J calls and clone size are copied from that table; D and trimming were computed from the DNA. This sample holds about 170,000 clones; around 91% were observed only once. 6% to 8% of the sample goes to the ten largest clones.

The clonotype was recovered from an adult in good health. The sequence is built from TRBV11-3 and TRBJ2-1; the D gene identity is not certain. The source was peripheral blood, collected on day 0 of AZD1222 vaccination. This receptor has the CDR3 CASSLESNEQFF. The sequence in DNA is TGTGCCAGCAGCTTAGAGTCAAATGAGCAGTTCTTC. The full variable domain, completed from the reference TRBV11-3 and TRBJ2-1 proteins outside the CDR3, reads EAGVVQSPRYKIIEKKQPVAFWCNPISGHNTLYWYLQNLGQGPELLIRYENEEAVDDSQLPKDRFSAERLKGVDSTLKIQPAELGDSAVYLCASSLESNEQFFGPGTRLTVL.